This record concerns one TCR beta chain sequence. Its antigen is not identified. The data originate from a study of T cell responses to AZD1222 COVID-19 vaccine. This CDR3 has 17 amino acids. The V gene's germline CDR1 is SEHNR and CDR2 FQNEAQ (reference sequence). Trimming removed 5 bases at V and 3 bases at J, with 23 bases between. Study-wide results and limits: Baseline seropositives among AZD1222 recipients totaled only five or six. Among the donors, most were white British and more were female, and clonal diversity was possibly underestimated.

Generated by immunoSEQ multiplex PCR, the TCRdb table keeps only in-frame clones and is missing some. The repertoire has some 200,000 clones, under 95% of them found once; the top ten carry 0.99%. The receptor was derived from an adult in good health. The rearrangement joins TRBV7-9 to TRBJ2-7; no clear D gene. The sample here was peripheral blood, taken on day 0 of AZD1222 vaccination. The CDR3 is CASSPPPSSARNYEQYF. CDR3 nucleotides: TGTGCCAGCAGCCCCCCCCCGTCGAGCGCACGGAACTACGAGCAGTACTTC.